This TCR beta chain was recorded in a study of spatial heterogeneity in lung cancer. This clonotype was found many times. One junction end disagrees with the germline gene, perhaps due to a read error. TCRdb re-called the 5' RACE reads through MiXCR, storing one row per CDR3 protein. The table includes about 92,000 distinct CDR3 sequences, less than 15% detected once. Germline V lookup: CDR1 SSHAT, CDR2 FNYEAQ (reference sequence). The CDR3 covers 13 residues. Stated time point: sample taken at primary tumor resection. Frozen PBMC, nontumor lung or tumor provided whole RNA, which was sequenced unsorted.

This material consisted of PBMCs, taken at surgery. This clonotype originated in a male donor with early-stage non-small cell lung cancer. The chain uses TRBV7-7 and TRBJ2-5, with D possibly called TRBD1 or TRBD2 (5 bases each). The CDR3 DNA sequence: TGTGCTAGCAGCTGGGACCGTCGGGAGACCCAGTACTTC. This gives the protein CASSWDRRETQYF.